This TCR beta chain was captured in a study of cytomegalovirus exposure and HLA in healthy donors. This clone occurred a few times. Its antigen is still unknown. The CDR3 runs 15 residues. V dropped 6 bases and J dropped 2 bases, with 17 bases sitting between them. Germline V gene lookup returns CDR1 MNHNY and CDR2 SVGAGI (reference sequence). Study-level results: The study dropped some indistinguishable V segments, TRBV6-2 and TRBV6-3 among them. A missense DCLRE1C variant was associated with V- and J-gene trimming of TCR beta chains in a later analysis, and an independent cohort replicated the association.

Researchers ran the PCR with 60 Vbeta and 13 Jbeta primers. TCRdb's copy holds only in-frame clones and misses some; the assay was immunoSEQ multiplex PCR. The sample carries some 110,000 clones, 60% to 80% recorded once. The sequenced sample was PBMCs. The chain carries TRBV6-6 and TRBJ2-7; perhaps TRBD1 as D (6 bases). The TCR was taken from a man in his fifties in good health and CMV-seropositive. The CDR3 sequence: CASRKSGTSTYEQYF. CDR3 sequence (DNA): TGTGCCAGCAGGAAATCCGGGACAAGTACCTACGAGCAGTACTTC.